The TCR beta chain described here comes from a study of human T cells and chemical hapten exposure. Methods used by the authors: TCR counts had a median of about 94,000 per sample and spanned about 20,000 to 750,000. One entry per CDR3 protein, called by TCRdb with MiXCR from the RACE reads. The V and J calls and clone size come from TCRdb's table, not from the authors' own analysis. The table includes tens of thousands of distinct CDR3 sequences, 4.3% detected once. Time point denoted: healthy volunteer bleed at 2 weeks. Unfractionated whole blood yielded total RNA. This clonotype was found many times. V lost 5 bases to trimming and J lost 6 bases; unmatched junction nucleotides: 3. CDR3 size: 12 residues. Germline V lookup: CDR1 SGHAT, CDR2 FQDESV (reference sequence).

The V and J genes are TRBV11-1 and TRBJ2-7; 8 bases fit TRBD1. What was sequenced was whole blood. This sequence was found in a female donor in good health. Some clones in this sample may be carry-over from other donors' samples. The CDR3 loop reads CASSAGQAEQYF. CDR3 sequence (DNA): TGTGCCAGCAGCGCGGGACAGGCCGAGCAGTACTTC.